A selection of T cell receptor beta chains follows, all from one sample in a study of blood T cell repertoires in COVID-19. Here immunoSEQ multiplex PCR was the method, and the copy in TCRdb shows in-frame clones only, minus some. The sample has hundreds of thousands of clones, 80% to 90% seen once. The sequenced sample consisted of PBMCs or T cells enriched from blood (not recorded which). These receptors all stem from a woman between 18 and 30 years old who had recovered from COVID-19. CDR3s leave out the opening cysteine and the closing phenylalanine or tryptophan. D genes are given only for firm matches.

>TRBV27|NA|TRBJ1-2
ASSFNINYGYT
>TRBV27|TRBD2|TRBJ2-7
ASSLTGAGGPSYEQY
>TRBV5-1|TRBD1|TRBJ1-1
ASSSEGAGNTEAF
>TRBV7-2|NA|TRBJ1-4
ASSSGPLTNEKLF
>TRBV3-1/TRBV3-2|TRBD2|TRBJ2-3
ASSPQTSGFSTDTQY
>TRBV6-5|NA|TRBJ2-7
ASDPITGNGEQY
>TRBV10-2|NA|TRBJ2-3
ASKGEERLASTDTQY
>TRBV9|TRBD1|TRBJ1-5
ASSPRTGGQPQH
>TRBV5-4|TRBD2|TRBJ2-7
ASSEYLAGETYEQY
>TRBV11-1|NA|TRBJ1-6
ASSLNRVNSPLH
>TRBV25-1|TRBD2|TRBJ2-3
ASSESPPGGGRDTQY
>TRBV6-5|NA|TRBJ1-5
ASSYSPGADQPQH
>TRBV7-6|TRBD1|TRBJ1-6
ASSLTPGQPINSPLH
>TRBV3-1/TRBV3-2|NA|TRBJ2-7
ASSPQGGPGGEQY
>TRBV9|NA|TRBJ1-6
ASSPGGSPLH
>TRBV7-9|NA|TRBJ1-5
ASSLGWGEGNQPQH
>TRBV5-1|TRBD2|TRBJ2-7
ASAWAAGPSGGEQY
>TRBV15|NA|TRBJ2-7
ATSRGGNYGRYEQY
>TRBV4-2|NA|TRBJ2-7
ASSQDRSRGRY
>TRBV19|TRBD1|TRBJ1-1
ASSYNRGGNTEAF
>TRBV25-1|TRBD1|TRBJ2-1
ASSEFDTGGSNEQF
>TRBV5-1|NA|TRBJ2-7
ASSLAGGPSSYEQY
>TRBV10-3|TRBD2|TRBJ2-5
ATGLAGGQETQY
>TRBV24-1|NA|TRBJ2-1
ATRRTGRDNEQF
>TRBV13|NA|TRBJ1-6
ASSFRDYNSPLH
>TRBV29-1|TRBD1|TRBJ1-1
SGGQGLNTEAF
>TRBV5-1|TRBD1|TRBJ1-1
ASSLKPQGAGNTEAF
>TRBV9|TRBD2|TRBJ2-1
ASSVGRGLGGDEQF
>TRBV4-2|TRBD1|TRBJ2-7
ASSQDWRDRVSYEQY
>TRBV2|NA|TRBJ2-1
ASSPSGDEQF
>TRBV6-5|TRBD2|TRBJ2-3
ASSPGPGGTDTQY
>TRBV2|TRBD1|TRBJ1-4
ASSQDRGRGEKLF
>TRBV5-6|NA|TRBJ2-2
ASSLALGRYNTGELF
>TRBV28|NA|TRBJ1-1
ASSGTPFVDAF
>TRBV5-6|TRBD1|TRBJ2-5
ASSLGRTGELQTQY
>TRBV7-9|NA|TRBJ1-1
ASSLIQGLNTEAF
>TRBV10-3|NA|TRBJ1-2
AISEVRGGYT
>TRBV5-1|NA|TRBJ1-1
ASSLAKGTEAF
>TRBV24-1|TRBD1|TRBJ1-6
ATSDWTGNNSPLH
>TRBV27|TRBD1|TRBJ1-5
ASSLSAGGQPQH